This is a list of T cell receptor beta chains from one sample in a study of blood T cell repertoires in COVID-19. The table came from immunoSEQ multiplex PCR; TCRdb's copy has only in-frame clones and leaves some out. This repertoire shows about 150,000 clones, approximately 90% found once; its top ten account for roughly 13%. The sequencing input was peripheral blood. The receptors were gathered from a man aged 18 to 35 with COVID-19, enrolled during active disease. Both conserved end residues are part of each CDR3. The D gene is left open where the match is weak. Not every row has a clone size; where given, it reads once, few, many or a size class.

j_call clone_size d_call v_call cdr3_aa cdr3_nt
TRBJ2-3 NA NA TRBV5-1 CASSLDRVGRDTQYF TGCGCCAGCAGCTTGGACAGGGTGGGTCGAGATACGCAGTATTTT
TRBJ2-7 once TRBD1 TRBV4-3 CASSQETEQGASEQYF TGCGCCAGCAGCCAAGAGACCGAGCAGGGGGCTAGTGAGCAGTACTTC
TRBJ2-2 NA TRBD1 TRBV6-5 CASSYGSTGGTGELFF TGTGCCAGCAGTTACGGTTCGACAGGGGGGACCGGGGAGCTGTTTTTT
TRBJ2-1 NA TRBD2 TRBV18 CASSHGTSGRAEQFF TGTGCCAGCTCACATGGGACTAGCGGGAGGGCCGAGCAGTTCTTC
TRBJ2-2 NA NA TRBV29-1 CSVSSAGTGELFF TGCAGCGTTTCATCCGCAGGTACCGGGGAGCTGTTTTTT
TRBJ1-2 medium-sized TRBD1 TRBV4-3 CASSQDTGGATGYTF TGCGCCAGCAGCCAAGATACAGGGGGCGCGACTGGCTACACCTTC
TRBJ2-2 NA TRBD1 TRBV5-1 CASSFRQGAGELFF TGCGCCAGCAGCTTCAGACAGGGTGCCGGGGAGCTGTTTTTT
TRBJ1-6 NA TRBD1 TRBV30 CAWRGGQINSPLHF TGTGCCTGGAGAGGGGGACAGATAAATTCACCCCTCCACTTT
TRBJ2-3 once NA TRBV7-9 CATGQKSTDTQYF TGTGCCACCGGACAGAAGAGCACAGATACGCAGTATTTT
TRBJ2-3 NA TRBD2 TRBV20-1 CSASSTAGADTQYF TGCAGTGCTAGTAGTACAGCGGGGGCAGATACGCAGTATTTT
TRBJ2-1 NA NA TRBV14 CASSSRRTWGSDEQFF TGTGCCAGCAGCTCCCGTCGGACTTGGGGATCGGATGAGCAGTTCTTC
TRBJ2-1 NA NA TRBV1 CTSSGRRNEQFF TGCACCAGCAGCGGGAGGCGGAATGAGCAGTTCTTC
TRBJ2-1 NA TRBD1 TRBV11-2 CASSPRDRGYNEQFF TGTGCCAGCAGCCCCCGGGACAGGGGGTACAATGAGCAGTTCTTC
TRBJ2-5 NA TRBD2 TRBV5-1 CASSPSTSLETQYF TGCGCCAGCAGCCCCTCGACTAGCCTGGAGACCCAGTACTTC
TRBJ2-2 NA TRBD2 TRBV27 CASSLTPRGTGELFF TGTGCCAGCAGTTTAACCCCGCGGGGGACCGGGGAGCTGTTTTTT
TRBJ2-1 NA NA TRBV28 CASSFGWETRTYNEQFF TGTGCCAGCAGTTTTGGTTGGGAGACTAGGACCTACAATGAGCAGTTCTTC
TRBJ2-2 NA TRBD2 TRBV7-2 CASSLRSSGANTGELFF TGTGCCAGCAGCTTAAGGTCCAGCGGGGCCAACACCGGGGAGCTGTTTTTT
TRBJ2-3 NA TRBD2 TRBV9 CASSGIAGGNPDTQYF TGTGCCAGCAGCGGTATAGCGGGAGGGAATCCCGATACGCAGTATTTT
TRBJ2-1 NA TRBD1 TRBV29-1 CSVLGTGGVNEQFF TGCAGCGTTCTTGGGACAGGGGGAGTCAATGAGCAGTTCTTC
TRBJ1-5 NA NA TRBV4-3 CASSQDSGRQPQHF TGCGCCAGCAGCCAAGATAGCGGGAGGCAGCCCCAGCATTTT
TRBJ2-1 once NA TRBV5-4 CASSLLLGVDNEQFF TGTGCCAGCAGCTTGCTCCTAGGTGTCGACAATGAGCAGTTCTTC
TRBJ2-3 NA TRBD1 TRBV29-1 CSAVIGTGPTDTQYF TGCAGCGCGGTTATAGGGACAGGACCCACAGATACGCAGTATTTT
TRBJ1-1 NA NA TRBV27 CASSLTGTLNTEAFF TGTGCCAGCAGTTTAACCGGGACACTTAACACTGAAGCTTTCTTT
TRBJ2-7 NA NA TRBV27 CASSLSIGLAEYEQYF TGTGCCAGCAGTTTATCGATCGGGCTAGCAGAATACGAGCAGTACTTC
TRBJ1-1 NA TRBD1 TRBV5-1 CASSYGQGSEAFF TGCGCCAGCAGCTACGGACAGGGGTCTGAAGCTTTCTTT
TRBJ2-1 NA NA TRBV4-2 CASSHGAGAPHNEQFF TGTGCCAGCAGCCATGGTGCGGGGGCCCCTCACAATGAGCAGTTCTTC
TRBJ2-1 NA TRBD2 TRBV6-5 CASSYQGGAGGEQFF TGTGCCAGCAGCTACCAGGGGGGAGCGGGAGGGGAGCAGTTCTTC
TRBJ1-1 NA TRBD1 TRBV6-2/TRBV6-3 CASSPGQGSTEAFF TGTGCCAGCAGTCCCGGACAGGGGAGTACTGAAGCTTTCTTT
TRBJ2-1 NA TRBD1 TRBV28 CASSTPGQGHNEQFF TGTGCCAGCAGTACCCCGGGACAGGGTCACAATGAGCAGTTCTTC
TRBJ2-1 NA NA TRBV27 CASSLGAGLPGGEQFF TGTGCCAGCAGTTTGGGGGCGGGTCTCCCCGGGGGGGAGCAGTTCTTC
TRBJ2-7 NA NA TRBV6-5 CASSYSRDGSGEQYF TGTGCCAGCAGTTACTCGAGGGATGGATCGGGCGAGCAGTACTTC
TRBJ2-5 NA TRBD2 TRBV9 CASSPRGREETQYF TGTGCCAGCAGCCCCCGTGGGAGGGAGGAGACCCAGTACTTC
TRBJ2-1 NA TRBD2 TRBV2 CASSEPLAEEQFF TGTGCCAGCAGTGAACCTCTAGCGGAAGAGCAGTTCTTC
TRBJ1-1 NA TRBD1 TRBV13 CASSGRDREAFF TGTGCCAGCAGCGGAAGGGACAGAGAAGCTTTCTTT
TRBJ2-1 NA NA TRBV5-1 CASSLGQGSEQFF TGCGCCAGCAGCTTGGGTCAGGGTAGTGAGCAGTTCTTC
TRBJ1-5 NA NA TRBV18 CASSLQGWAQPQHF TGTGCCAGCTCACTCCAGGGATGGGCTCAGCCCCAGCATTTT
TRBJ2-1 NA NA TRBV27 CASSLSAGTEQFF TGTGCCAGCAGTTTATCTGCGGGTACTGAGCAGTTCTTC
TRBJ2-3 NA NA TRBV27 CASSPRKGGSADTQYF TGTGCCAGCAGCCCGCGGAAGGGAGGTAGTGCAGATACGCAGTATTTT
TRBJ1-2 NA TRBD1 TRBV2 CASTLTGAGIGYTF TGTGCCAGCACCTTGACAGGGGCAGGGATCGGCTACACCTTC
TRBJ2-7 NA TRBD2 TRBV9 CASSVGPSGGRSYEQYF TGTGCCAGCAGCGTAGGCCCTAGCGGGGGCCGCTCCTACGAGCAGTACTTC
TRBJ1-5 NA TRBD1 TRBV7-3 CASSSDRGQPQHF TGTGCCAGCAGCTCTGACAGGGGGCAGCCCCAGCATTTT
TRBJ2-1 NA TRBD2 TRBV7-2 CASSLGLAEPYNEQFF TGTGCCAGCAGCTTAGGGCTAGCGGAACCATACAATGAGCAGTTCTTC